This T cell receptor beta chain was documented in a study of blood T cell repertoires in COVID-19. On the study more broadly: T cells, B-cell-depleted T cells, or PBMCs provided the cDNA or gDNA that served as material.

V lost 9 bases and J lost 0; bases outside the gene matches: 7. The CDR3 runs to 14 residues. From germline, CDR1 is LNHDA and CDR2 SQIVND (reference sequence). Assay: immunoSEQ multiplex PCR; the TCRdb copy retains only in-frame clones and omits some. Here the sample spans tens of thousands of clones, around 93% being singletons. Comments on this clone: The sample holds other DNA sequences that translate to the same CDR3.

V and J are TRBV19 and TRBJ1-2; 7 bases are a match to TRBD1. This TCR derives from a man aged 45-65 years with acute or convalescent COVID-19. The specimen sequenced was peripheral blood. The CDR3 is CASSIGTANYGYTF. CDR3 DNA sequence: TGTGCCAGCTCTATCGGGACAGCTAACTATGGCTACACCTTC.